These 9 T cell receptor beta chains came from one sample sequenced in a study of cytomegalovirus exposure and HLA in healthy donors. A multiplex PCR was run with 60 Vbeta primers and 13 Jbeta primers. Sequencing was performed with immunoSEQ multiplex PCR; in TCRdb, only in-frame clones are kept and a portion is missing. The data contain around 70,000 clones, 72% of them singletons. The specimen sequenced was PBMCs. The receptor source for this set is a woman in her thirties or forties in good health and CMV-seropositive.

The chain uses TRBV2 and TRBJ2-3; 16 bases are shared with TRBD2. The V and J ends lost 5 bases and 7 bases, in that order; junction bases with no gene match: 9. Germline CDR1 reads SNHLY; CDR2 reads FYNNEI. This CDR3 is built from 17 residues. The chain's CDR3 is CASSKTGLAGGWNTQYF. CDR3 DNA: TGTGCCAGCAGTAAGACGGGACTAGCGGGGGGGTGGAATACGCAGTATTTT. Together with reference TRBV2 and TRBJ2-3, the CDR3 gives the full variable domain: EPEVTQTPSHQVTQMGQEVILRCVPISNHLYFYWYRQILGQKVEFLVSFYNNEISEKSEIFDDQFSVERPDGSNFTLKIRSTKLEDSAMYFCASSKTGLAGGWNTQYFGPGTRLTVL.

This clone was observed a few times. The rearrangement links TRBV2 to TRBJ2-2; D uncertain. V lost 4 bases to trimming and J lost 3 bases, with 6 bases between them. The CDR3 covers 13 residues. Germline CDR1 reads SNHLY; CDR2 reads FYNNEI. The CDR3 reads CASSGIYTGELFF. In DNA form, the CDR3 reads TGTGCCAGCAGTGGTATATACACCGGGGAGCTGTTTTTT. The whole variable domain, filled in from reference TRBV2 and TRBJ2-2, reads EPEVTQTPSHQVTQMGQEVILRCVPISNHLYFYWYRQILGQKVEFLVSFYNNEISEKSEIFDDQFSVERPDGSNFTLKIRSTKLEDSAMYFCASSGIYTGELFFGEGSRLTVL.

This clone has more than one count but fewer than ten. This chain joins TRBV2 and TRBJ1-2, with D possibly TRBD1 on 5 matching bases. The CDR3 consists of 11 residues. Germline assignment: CDR1 SNHLY and CDR2 FYNNEI. V was trimmed by 6 bases and J by 7 bases, leaving 9 bases between them. The chain's CDR3 is CASRGQGGYTF. As DNA, the CDR3 is TGTGCCAGCAGGGGGCAGGGTGGCTACACCTTC.

This clone appeared a single time. V usage is TRBV5-1 and J usage is TRBJ2-5; 12 bases align to TRBD1. CDR1 and CDR2 (germline): SGHRS, YFSETQ. This CDR3 has 17 amino acids. Trimming removed 6 bases from V and 4 bases from J; junction bases left unmatched: 13. DNA for the CDR3: TGCGCCAGCACCTCGGGACAGGGGGCGCCGATTCGAGAGACCCAGTACTTC. Protein: CASTSGQGAPIRETQYF. The whole variable domain, remainder taken from reference TRBV5-1 and TRBJ2-5, is KAGVTQTPRYLIKTRGQQVTLSCSPISGHRSVSWYQQTPGQGLQFLFEYFSETQRNKGNFPGRFSGRQFSNSRSEMNVSTLELGDSALYLCASTSGQGAPIRETQYFGPGTRLLVL.

V usage is TRBV5-6 and J usage is TRBJ1-1; D unclear. In germline, CDR1 is SGHDT, CDR2 YYEEEE. The CDR3 covers 12 residues. The germline V and J ends were trimmed by 0 bases and 8 bases, with 8 bases remaining between them. The CDR3 sequence: CASSLAAGEAFF. The CDR3 DNA sequence: TGTGCCAGCAGCTTGGCCGCGGGAGAAGCTTTCTTT. Complete variable domain (other parts from reference TRBV5-6 and TRBJ1-1): DAGVTQSPTHLIKTRGQQVTLRCSPKSGHDTVSWYQQALGQGPQFIFQYYEEEERQRGNFPDRFSGHQFPNYSSELNVNALLLGDSALYLCASSLAAGEAFFGQGTRLTVV.

A word on this clone: The junction differs from germline at one of its ends, possibly a read error. The rearrangement uses TRBV7-7 and TRBJ1-1, with D maybe TRBD1 (5 bases). This CDR3 spans 15 amino acids. Germline CDR1 reads SSHAT; CDR2 reads FNYEAQ (reference sequence). The CDR3 here is CASSPISGGGTEAFF. CDR3 coding DNA: TGTGCTAGCAGCCCCATTTCTGGGGGGGGCACTGAAGCTTTCTTT.

This sequence joins TRBV10-2 and TRBJ1-4; D remains ambiguous. Germline CDR1 reads WSHSY; CDR2 reads SAAADI. V lost 0 bases to trimming and J lost 7 bases, with 3 bases between them. This CDR3 contains 12 residues. DNA of the CDR3: TGCGCCAGCAGTGAGTCTATTGAAAAACTGTTTTTT. Its protein is CASSESIEKLFF.

This clone was counted a few times. This rearrangement joins TRBV7-3 to TRBJ1-2; the match to TRBD1 covers 9 bases. Trimming removed 1 base from V and 1 base from J; junction bases left unmatched: 4. The germline V gene encodes CDR1 SGHTA and CDR2 FQGTGA. The CDR3 has 16 amino acids. The CDR3 bases are TGTGCCAGCAGCTTAATCCCGGGACAGGGTAACTATGGCTACACCTTC. Translating it yields CASSLIPGQGNYGYTF.

The chain is built from TRBV19 and TRBJ1-2; 8 nucleotides match TRBD1. There are 15 residues in the CDR3. The junction had 9 bases not matched to a gene; V was cut back by 4 bases and J by 5 bases. Germline V gives CDR1 LNHDA, CDR2 SQIVND (reference sequence). CDR3 protein: CASSTGGQIWYGYTF. CDR3 DNA sequence: TGTGCCAGTAGTACAGGGGGCCAAATATGGTATGGCTACACCTTC.